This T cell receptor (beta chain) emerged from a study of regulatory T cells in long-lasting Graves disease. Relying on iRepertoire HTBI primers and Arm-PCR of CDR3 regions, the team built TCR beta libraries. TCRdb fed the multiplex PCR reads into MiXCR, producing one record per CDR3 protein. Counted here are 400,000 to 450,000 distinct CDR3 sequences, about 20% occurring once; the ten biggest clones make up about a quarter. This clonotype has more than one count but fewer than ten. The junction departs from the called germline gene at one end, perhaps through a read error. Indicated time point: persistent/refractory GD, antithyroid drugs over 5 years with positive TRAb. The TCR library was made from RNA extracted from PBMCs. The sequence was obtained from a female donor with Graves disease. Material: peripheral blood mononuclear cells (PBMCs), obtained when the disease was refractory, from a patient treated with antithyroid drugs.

The CDR3 DNA reads TGTGCCAGCAGACAGGATAGCAATCAGCCCCGGCATTTT. Its protein is CASRQDSNQPRHF. This chain uses TRBV7-8 with TRBJ1-5, with D maybe TRBD1 (5 bases). The germline V gene encodes CDR1 SGHVS and CDR2 FQNEAQ. The length of the CDR3 is 13 residues.